These 32 T cell receptor beta chains share one sample of origin, sequenced in a study of T cells in narcolepsy. TCRdb's table, derived via immunoSEQ multiplex PCR, lists solely in-frame clones and lacks some. The data show roughly 17,000 clones, with 72% seen just once and 11% to 15% held by the top ten. Sequenced input: CD45RA- memory CD8+ T cells from PBMCs. All receptors derive from a human donor with narcolepsy.

The rearrangement joins TRBV7-6 to TRBJ2-7; a possible D gene is TRBD2 (6 bases). Per the germline V gene, CDR1 is SGHVS and CDR2 is FNYEAQ. V lost 5 bases, J lost 7 bases, and 18 bases lay in between. This CDR3 is built from 14 residues. CDR3 sequence reads: CASSRRTGSPEQYF. The CDR3 nucleotides read TGTGCCAGCAGCCGTAGAACCGGGAGCCCAGAGCAGTACTTC.

The chain recombines TRBV6-5 with TRBJ2-1, with TRBD1 as a possible D gene (5 bases). The CDR3 consists of 14 residues. V was shortened by 0 bases and J by 6 bases, with 9 bases between the two germline ends. The V gene's germline CDR1 is MNHEY and CDR2 SVGAGI. The CDR3 sequence: CASSYSRAGNEQFF. In DNA form, the CDR3 reads TGTGCCAGCAGTTACTCCAGGGCAGGCAATGAGCAGTTCTTC.

CDR3: CAWEGEPNTEAFF. CDR3 DNA sequence: TGTGCCTGGGAGGGCGAACCGAACACTGAAGCTTTCTTT. The V gene is TRBV30, the J gene TRBJ1-1; D is unresolved. Trimming cost V 5 bases and J 1 base, with 11 bases left between them. This CDR3 is 13 amino acids long. Germline loops: CDR1 GTSNPN, CDR2 SVGIG (reference sequence).

This clone was observed a handful of times. The DNA is omitted, as the CDR3 cannot be located on it reliably, and the CDR3 follows TCRdb's listing. The rearrangement joins TRBV21-1 to TRBJ1-3. TRBV21-1 is recorded as a pseudogene. The CDR3 length equals 20 residues, ends included. The CDR3 here is CASSPPGGVGSWGPGNTIYF.

V is TRBV7-8 and J is TRBJ2-3, with 10 bases lining up with TRBD1. There are 16 residues in the CDR3. The trim removed 7 bases at V and 5 bases at J, leaving 12 bases unmatched. Germline CDR1 SGHVS, CDR2 FQNEAQ. The CDR3 sequence: CASNRRGDRGGDTQYF. CDR3 DNA sequence: TGTGCCAGCAACCGAAGGGGGGACAGGGGAGGAGATACGCAGTATTTT. The variable domain in full, with the rest retrieved from reference TRBV7-8 and TRBJ2-3, is GAGVSQSPRYKVAKRGQDVALRCDPISGHVSLFWYQQALGQGPEFLTYFQNEAQLDKSGLPSDRFFAERPEGSVSTLKIQRTQQEDSAVYLCASNRRGDRGGDTQYFGPGTRLTVL.

The V call is TRBV7-3, the J call TRBJ1-2; D might be TRBD1 (5 bases). The CDR3 contains 15 residues. The V and J ends lost 3 bases and 6 bases respectively, with 17 bases between them. CDR1 is SGHTA and CDR2 is FQGTGA in the germline V gene. In DNA form, the CDR3 reads TGTGCCAGCAGCTTGGCCGAAGAGGGGCGGAATGGCTACACCTTC. Its translation: CASSLAEEGRNGYTF.

The chain carries TRBV9 and TRBJ2-3; tentatively, D is TRBD2 (7 bases). V was pared by 4 bases and J by 4 bases, with 22 bases between. Germline CDR1 SGDLS, CDR2 YYNGEE. The CDR3 runs to 17 residues. CDR3 nucleotides: TGTGCCAGCAGCCCCCGGGGCGGGGGCCCGCGGGCAGATACGCAGTATTTT. Protein sequence: CASSPRGGGPRADTQYF.

This clone was counted a single time. The same CDR3 is also encoded by other DNA sequences in this sample. This chain joins TRBV6-5 and TRBJ2-7, with 11 bases identical to TRBD1. Germline-derived CDR1 and CDR2 are MNHEY and SVGAGI. Trimming took 2 bases from V and 4 from J; bases not matched to a gene: 1. This CDR3 has 14 amino acids. CDR3 DNA sequence: TGTGCCAGCAGTTACGGGACAGGGGGGTACGAGCAGTACTTC. Its translation: CASSYGTGGYEQYF.

The rearrangement uses TRBV7-9 and TRBJ2-1; 11 bases match TRBD2. CDR1 and CDR2 (germline): SEHNR, FQNEAQ (reference sequence). After removal of 3 bases from V and 9 bases from J, the junction contained 4 bases not matched to a gene. This CDR3 comprises 14 residues. DNA for the CDR3: TGTGCCAGCAGCTTTAGCGGGAGGGGGGGTGAGCAGTTCTTC. Protein product: CASSFSGRGGEQFF.

There are a few counts of this clone. The chain employs TRBV6-5 and TRBJ2-7; TRBD2 is a possible D gene (5 bases). Germline loops: CDR1 MNHEY, CDR2 SVGAGI. The CDR3 has 16 amino acids. V was cut by 0 bases and J by 3 bases, with 15 bases left in between. CDR3: CASSYSERVLFYEQYF. DNA of the CDR3: TGTGCCAGCAGTTACTCGGAGAGGGTCCTGTTCTACGAGCAGTACTTC.

In this sample, this clone turned up once. The J gene is TRBJ2-7, the V gene TRBV2; D remains unclear. The CDR3 is 12 residues long. Germline CDR1 and CDR2: SNHLY and FYNNEI. V gave up 3 bases and J gave up 5 bases, with 8 bases separating them. CDR3 bases: TGTGCCAGCAGTGATTTGAGTGACGAGCAGTACTTC. Encoded protein: CASSDLSDEQYF.

The rearrangement joins TRBV18 to TRBJ2-5, with 7 bases that match TRBD1. The CDR3 loop spans 14 amino acids. Germline assignment: CDR1 KGHSH and CDR2 LQKENI. With 3 bases clipped from V and 1 base from J, the junction kept 2 bases outside the gene matches. The CDR3 here is CASSPGTVQETQYF. Here the CDR3 DNA reads TGTGCCAGCTCACCCGGGACAGTCCAAGAGACCCAGTACTTC.

V is TRBV5-5 and J is TRBJ2-6; 8 nucleotides line up with TRBD2. From germline, CDR1 is SGHKS and CDR2 YYEKEE (reference sequence). Trimming took 3 bases from V and 1 from J; bases not matched to a gene: 15. The CDR3 covers 20 residues. In DNA, the CDR3 is TGTGCCAGCAGCTCCGGAGTTTCGGCTAGCGGGTTGTCTGGGGCCAACGTCCTGACTTTC. Amino acid sequence: CASSSGVSASGLSGANVLTF.

The chain has TRBV6-5 and TRBJ2-3, with TRBD2 as a possible D gene (5 bases). V was clipped by 7 bases and J by 3 bases, with 14 bases between them. Germline CDR1 reads MNHEY; CDR2 reads SVGAGI. The CDR3 sequence is 14 residues long. The CDR3 sequence is CASIDLPGTDTQYF. The CDR3 DNA reads as TGTGCCAGCATAGACCTGCCGGGGACAGATACGCAGTATTTT.

This sequence joins TRBV13 and TRBJ2-3; 8 bases are shared with TRBD2. CDR1 is PRHDT and CDR2 is FYEKMQ in the germline V gene (reference sequence). V lost 1 base to trimming and J lost 8 bases; unmatched junction nucleotides: 11. The CDR3 has 16 amino acids. CDR3: CASSLEAGAPSGTQYF. The CDR3 nucleotides are TGTGCCAGCAGCTTAGAAGCGGGGGCCCCCTCGGGTACGCAGTATTTT.

As DNA, the CDR3 is TGTGCCAGCAGCTTAGCTTCATCGGGGGCTGAAGCTTTCTTT. Residues: CASSLASSGAEAFF. The gene calls are TRBV5-5 and TRBJ1-1; the D gene is possibly TRBD1 (5 bases). Germline CDR1 reads SGHKS; CDR2 reads YYEKEE (reference sequence). The ends were cut back, 2 bases at V and 6 bases at J, with 14 bases in the middle. This CDR3 spans 14 amino acids.

The rearrangement uses TRBV6-8 and TRBJ1-1; D uncertain. Trimming left V 2 bases short and J 6 bases short, with 4 bases between. This CDR3 is 11 amino acids long. Germline V CDR1 and CDR2: MNHGY, SAAAGT. The CDR3 coding sequence is TGTGCCAGCAGTTACCAAGCTGAAGCTTTCTTT. Translation: CASSYQAEAFF.

Turning to this clone: This may be a read error, as it is one base from a much larger clone. The genes are TRBV6-5 and TRBJ2-2; D is uncertain. There are 13 residues in the CDR3. V gave up 2 bases and J gave up 9 bases, with 10 bases separating them. CDR1 MNHEY and CDR2 SVGAGI come from the germline V gene. The CDR3 DNA reads TGTGCCAGCAGTTACGGTGGCTCCAGGGAGCTGTTTTTT. Protein: CASSYGGSRELFF.

This clone came up a few times. The rearrangement joins TRBV7-6 to TRBJ1-1; 7 bases line up with TRBD1. J was trimmed by 6 bases and V by 2 bases; bases with no gene match: 12. CDR1 is SGHVS, CDR2 FNYEAQ, per germline. The CDR3 runs 16 residues. The CDR3 bases are TGTGCCAGCAGCTTATCGTACATGGGGACAGCCTCTGAAGCTTTCTTT. It translates to CASSLSYMGTASEAFF.

In the case of this clone: One junction end does not reproduce the germline sequence, and a read error may be involved. This sequence joins TRBV30 and TRBJ1-2, with TRBD1 as a possible D gene (5 bases). The CDR3 is made up of 12 amino acids. Germline V lookup: CDR1 GTSNPN, CDR2 SVGIG (reference sequence). This CDR3 is CAWSLDGWDRYF. The CDR3 nucleotides are TGTGCCTGGAGCCTGGACGGCTGGGACCGGTACTTC.

The chain carries TRBV9 and TRBJ2-7; D possibly corresponds to TRBD2 (5 bases). This CDR3 is 14 amino acids long. V dropped 4 bases and J dropped 1 base, with 12 bases sitting between them. Germline assignment: CDR1 SGDLS and CDR2 YYNGEE. CDR3 protein: CASSPTGGSYEQYF. For the CDR3, the DNA is TGTGCCAGCAGCCCCACCGGCGGGTCCTACGAGCAGTACTTC.

In its sample, this clone was seen a few times. The V call is TRBV9, the J call TRBJ2-7; D unclear. Trimming took 0 bases from V and 0 from J, leaving 13 bases between them. Germline loops: CDR1 SGDLS, CDR2 YYNGEE. CDR3 size: 16 residues. CDR3 nucleotide sequence: TGTGCCAGCAGCGTAGGTGGGCCGCATAGCTCCTACGAGCAGTACTTC. As protein: CASSVGGPHSSYEQYF. The full variable domain, in which reference TRBV9 and TRBJ2-7 provide the parts outside the CDR3, is DSGVTQTPKHLITATGQRVTLRCSPRSGDLSVYWYQQSLDQGLQFLIQYYNGEERAKGNILERFSAQQFPDLHSELNLSSLELGDSALYFCASSVGGPHSSYEQYFGPGTRLTVT.

The V gene is TRBV27, the J gene TRBJ2-1, with TRBD2 matching over 13 bases. Germline-derived CDR1 and CDR2 are MNHEY and SMNVEV (reference sequence). With 2 bases clipped from V and 6 bases from J, the junction kept 7 bases outside the gene matches. The CDR3 is 17 residues long. The CDR3 coding sequence is TGTGCCAGCAGTTTAACCTTGGGACTAGCGGGATTCAATGAGCAGTTCTTC. Translation gives CASSLTLGLAGFNEQFF.

The V gene is TRBV10-3, the J gene TRBJ2-3, with D hard to call. The CDR3 has 14 amino acids. CDR1 is ENHRY, CDR2 SYGVKD, per germline. Trimming took 0 bases from V and 3 from J, leaving 7 bases between them. For the CDR3, the DNA is TGTGCCATCAGTGAGTCTATAGCAACAGATACGCAGTATTTT. It translates to CAISESIATDTQYF.

V is TRBV2 and J is TRBJ1-2; D uncertain. V dropped 1 base and J dropped 7 bases, with 13 bases sitting between them. Germline V gene lookup returns CDR1 SNHLY and CDR2 FYNNEI. This CDR3 has 14 amino acids. CDR3 coding DNA: TGTGCCAGCAGTGAAGTCCGGGAGACGGGTGGCTACACCTTC. It specifies CASSEVRETGGYTF.

The genes are TRBV21-1 and TRBJ1-5. TRBV21-1 is a pseudogene. CDR3 size: 16 residues. CDR3 DNA sequence: TGTGCCAGCAGCCCCGCCGGCCTCTATAGCAATCAGCCCCAGCATTTT. Translation: CASSPAGLYSNQPQHF.

This rearrangement joins TRBV11-1 to TRBJ2-3, with 8 bases identical to TRBD2. The junction had 4 bases not matched to a gene; V was cut back by 5 bases and J by 3 bases. CDR3 length: 14 amino acids. In germline, CDR1 is SGHAT, CDR2 FQDESV (reference sequence). CDR3 DNA: TGTGCCAGCAGCCAGGTAGCGGGGACAGATACGCAGTATTTT. Amino acid sequence: CASSQVAGTDTQYF. The full variable domain, with the rest looked up from reference TRBV11-1 and TRBJ2-3, is EAEVAQSPRYKITEKSQAVAFWCDPISGHATLYWYRQILGQGPELLVQFQDESVVDDSQLPKDRFSAERLKGVDSTLKIQPAELGDSAMYLCASSQVAGTDTQYFGPGTRLTVL.

This rearrangement joins TRBV9 to TRBJ2-5; no clear D gene. The length of the CDR3 is 13 residues. The V end was cut by 2 bases, the J end by 0 bases, with 5 bases between. Germline CDR1 and CDR2: SGDLS and YYNGEE. The CDR3 DNA reads TGTGCCAGCAGCGTCTGGGACCAAGAGACCCAGTACTTC. It yields the protein CASSVWDQETQYF.

This clone has just a few counts. This rearrangement joins TRBV13 to TRBJ1-2, with 8 positions matching TRBD1. V was clipped by 4 bases and J by 0 bases; unmatched bases: 1. Germline V gene lookup returns CDR1 PRHDT and CDR2 FYEKMQ (reference sequence). The length of the CDR3 is 14 residues. CDR3 bases: TGTGCCAGCAGCTGGGACAGGTCTAACTATGGCTACACCTTC. It specifies CASSWDRSNYGYTF.

The chain links TRBV18 to TRBJ1-1, with D unclear. CDR1 and CDR2 (germline): KGHSH, LQKENI. CDR3 length: 13 amino acids. Trimming stripped 6 bases from V and 3 bases from J, with 11 bases between. The CDR3 is CASSSGSDTEAFF. The DNA for the CDR3 is TGTGCCAGCTCCAGCGGGTCGGACACTGAAGCTTTCTTT.

The chain uses TRBV9 and TRBJ1-5, with D possibly being TRBD1 (6 bases). Per germline, CDR1 SGDLS and CDR2 YYNGEE. The V and J ends lost 2 bases and 5 bases respectively, with 8 bases between them. The CDR3 has 13 residues. CDR3: CASSVGADQPQHF. The CDR3, as DNA: TGTGCCAGCAGCGTGGGGGCAGATCAGCCCCAGCATTTT. The full variable domain, rest sourced from reference TRBV9 and TRBJ1-5, is DSGVTQTPKHLITATGQRVTLRCSPRSGDLSVYWYQQSLDQGLQFLIQYYNGEERAKGNILERFSAQQFPDLHSELNLSSLELGDSALYFCASSVGADQPQHFGDGTRLSIL.

V is TRBV7-3 and J is TRBJ1-1; 10 bases are shared with TRBD1. Trimming cost V 3 bases and J 4 bases; bases outside gene matches: 2. This CDR3 region has 14 residues. Per the germline V gene, CDR1 is SGHTA and CDR2 is FQGTGA. As DNA, the CDR3 is TGTGCCAGCAGCTTTTGGACAGGGGGCACTGAAGCTTTCTTT. Translated, it gives CASSFWTGGTEAFF.